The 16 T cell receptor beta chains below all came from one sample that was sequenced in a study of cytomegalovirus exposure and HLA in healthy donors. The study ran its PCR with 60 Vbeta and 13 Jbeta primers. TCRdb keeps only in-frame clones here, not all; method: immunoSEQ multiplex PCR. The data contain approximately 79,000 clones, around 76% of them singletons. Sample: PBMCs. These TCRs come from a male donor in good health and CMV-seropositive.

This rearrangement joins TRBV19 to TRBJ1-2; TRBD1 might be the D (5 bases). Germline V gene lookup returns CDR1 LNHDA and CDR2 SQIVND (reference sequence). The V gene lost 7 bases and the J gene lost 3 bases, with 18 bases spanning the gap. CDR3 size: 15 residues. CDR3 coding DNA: TGTGCCAGTACCCAAGCCTCGGGGGGGGACTATGGCTACACCTTC. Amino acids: CASTQASGGDYGYTF.

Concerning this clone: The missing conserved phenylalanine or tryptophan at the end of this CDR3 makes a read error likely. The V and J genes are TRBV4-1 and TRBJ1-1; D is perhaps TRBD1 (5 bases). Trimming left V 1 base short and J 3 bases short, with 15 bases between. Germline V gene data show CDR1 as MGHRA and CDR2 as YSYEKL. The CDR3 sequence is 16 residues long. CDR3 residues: CASSQGFSRQHTEAFL. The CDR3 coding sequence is TGCGCCAGCAGCCAAGGCTTTTCGCGACAGCACACTGAAGCTTTCCTT.

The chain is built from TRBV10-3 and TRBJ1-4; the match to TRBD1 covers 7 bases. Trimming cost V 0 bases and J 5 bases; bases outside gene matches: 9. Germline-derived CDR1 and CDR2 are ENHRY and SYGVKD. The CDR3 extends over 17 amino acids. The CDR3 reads CAISESSMRGQNEKLFF. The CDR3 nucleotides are TGTGCCATCAGTGAGTCTTCAATGAGGGGGCAGAATGAAAAACTGTTTTTT.

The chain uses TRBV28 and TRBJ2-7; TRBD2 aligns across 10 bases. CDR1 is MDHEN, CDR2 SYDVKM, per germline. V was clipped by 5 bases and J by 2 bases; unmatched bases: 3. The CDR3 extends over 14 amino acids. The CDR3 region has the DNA TGTGCCAGCAGTCCGAGCGGGGGGGCCTACGAGCAGTACTTC. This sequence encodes CASSPSGGAYEQYF.

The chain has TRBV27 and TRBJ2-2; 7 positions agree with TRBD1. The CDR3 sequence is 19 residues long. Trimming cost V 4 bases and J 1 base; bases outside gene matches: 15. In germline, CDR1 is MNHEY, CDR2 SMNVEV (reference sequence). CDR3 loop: CASSWAGGRSVLNTGELFF. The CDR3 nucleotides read TGTGCCAGCAGTTGGGCAGGGGGACGCTCTGTACTGAACACCGGGGAGCTGTTTTTT.

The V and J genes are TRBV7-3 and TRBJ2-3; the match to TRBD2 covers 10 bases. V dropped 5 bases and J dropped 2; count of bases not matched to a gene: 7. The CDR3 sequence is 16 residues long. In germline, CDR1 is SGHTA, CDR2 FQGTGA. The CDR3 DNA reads TGTGCCAGCAGCACACCTAGCGGGGGATTCACAGATACGCAGTATTTT. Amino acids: CASSTPSGGFTDTQYF. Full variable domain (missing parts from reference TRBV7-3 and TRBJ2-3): GAGVSQTPSNKVTEKGKYVELRCDPISGHTALYWYRQSLGQGPEFLIYFQGTGAADDSGLPNDRFFAVRPEGSVSTLKIQRTERGDSAVYLCASSTPSGGFTDTQYFGPGTRLTVL.

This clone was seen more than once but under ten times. The CDR3 is CASSLRGHGYTF. Written as DNA, the CDR3 is TGTGCCAGCAGCTTACGAGGCCATGGCTACACCTTC. The rearrangement links TRBV11-2 to TRBJ1-2; D is undetermined. The CDR3 runs to 12 residues. V was pared by 2 bases and J by 6 bases, with 7 bases between. CDR1 and CDR2 from the germline V gene are SGHAT and FQNNGV. Based on the CDR3 plus reference TRBV11-2 and TRBJ1-2, the full variable domain is EAGVAQSPRYKIIEKRQSVAFWCNPISGHATLYWYQQILGQGPKLLIQFQNNGVVDDSQLPKDRFSAERLKGVDSTLKIQPAKLEDSAVYLCASSLRGHGYTFGSGTRLTVV.

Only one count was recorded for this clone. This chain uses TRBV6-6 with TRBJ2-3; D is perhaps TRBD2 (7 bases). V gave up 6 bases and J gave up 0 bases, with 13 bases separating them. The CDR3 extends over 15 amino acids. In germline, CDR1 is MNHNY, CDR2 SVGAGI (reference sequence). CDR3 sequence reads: CASRRGDISTDTQYF. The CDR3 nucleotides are TGTGCCAGCAGACGGGGGGACATTAGCACAGATACGCAGTATTTT.

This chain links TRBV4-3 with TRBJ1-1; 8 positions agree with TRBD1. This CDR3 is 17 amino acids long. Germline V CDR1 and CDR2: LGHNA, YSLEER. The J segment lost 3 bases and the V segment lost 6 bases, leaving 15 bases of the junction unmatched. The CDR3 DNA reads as TGCGCCAGCAGACAATGGGGCGGACAGGGAAGGGACACTGAAGCTTTCTTT. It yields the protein CASRQWGGQGRDTEAFF.

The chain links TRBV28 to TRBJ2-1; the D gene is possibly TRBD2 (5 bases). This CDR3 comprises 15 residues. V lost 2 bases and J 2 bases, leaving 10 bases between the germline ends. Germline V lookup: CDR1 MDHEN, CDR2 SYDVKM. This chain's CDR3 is CASSLVGSPYNEQFF. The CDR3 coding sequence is TGTGCCAGCAGTTTAGTGGGGAGCCCCTACAATGAGCAGTTCTTC.

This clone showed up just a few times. Here the CDR3 reads CASKETGEENEKLFF. CDR3 DNA sequence: TGTGCCAGCAAAGAGACAGGAGAAGAAAATGAAAAACTGTTTTTT. The chain joins TRBV7-9 to TRBJ1-4, with D perhaps TRBD1 (6 bases). The CDR3 runs to 15 residues. Trimming shortened V by 7 bases and J by 5 bases, and 17 bases separated the two germline ends. Germline V gene data show CDR1 as SEHNR and CDR2 as FQNEAQ (reference sequence). Full variable domain (remainder filled in from reference TRBV7-9 and TRBJ1-4): DTGVSQNPRHKITKRGQNVTFRCDPISEHNRLYWYRQTLGQGPEFLTYFQNEAQLEKSRLLSDRFSAERPKGSFSTLEIQRTEQGDSAMYLCASKETGEENEKLFFGSGTQLSVL.

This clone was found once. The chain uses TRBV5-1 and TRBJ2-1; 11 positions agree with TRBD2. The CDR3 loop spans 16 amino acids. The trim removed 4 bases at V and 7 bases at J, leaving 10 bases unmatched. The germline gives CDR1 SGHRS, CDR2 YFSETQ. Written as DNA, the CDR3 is TGCGCCAGCAGCGACTTAGCGGGAGGGCCGGGGAATGAGCAGTTCTTC. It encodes CASSDLAGGPGNEQFF.

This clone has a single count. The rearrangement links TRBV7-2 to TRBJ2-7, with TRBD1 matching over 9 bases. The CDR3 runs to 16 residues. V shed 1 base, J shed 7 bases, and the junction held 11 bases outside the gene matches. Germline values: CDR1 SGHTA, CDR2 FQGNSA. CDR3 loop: CASSLVRDRDFVEQYF. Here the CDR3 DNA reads TGTGCCAGCAGCTTAGTAAGGGACAGGGACTTTGTAGAGCAGTACTTC. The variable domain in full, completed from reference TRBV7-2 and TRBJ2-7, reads GAGVSQSPSNKVTEKGKDVELRCDPISGHTALYWYRQSLGQGLEFLIYFQGNSAPDKSGLPSDRFSAERTGGSVSTLTIQRTQQEDSAVYLCASSLVRDRDFVEQYFGPGTRLTVT.

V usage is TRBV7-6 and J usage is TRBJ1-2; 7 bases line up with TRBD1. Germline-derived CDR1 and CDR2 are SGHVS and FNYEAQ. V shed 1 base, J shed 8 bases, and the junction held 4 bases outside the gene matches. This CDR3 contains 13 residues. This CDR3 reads CASSLEDRAGYTF. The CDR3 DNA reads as TGTGCCAGCAGCTTAGAAGACAGGGCCGGCTACACCTTC. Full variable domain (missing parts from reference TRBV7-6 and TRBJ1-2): GAGVSQSPRYKVTKRGQDVALRCDPISGHVSLYWYRQALGQGPEFLTYFNYEAQQDKSGLPNDRFSAERPEGSISTLTIQRTEQRDSAMYRCASSLEDRAGYTFGSGTRLTVV.

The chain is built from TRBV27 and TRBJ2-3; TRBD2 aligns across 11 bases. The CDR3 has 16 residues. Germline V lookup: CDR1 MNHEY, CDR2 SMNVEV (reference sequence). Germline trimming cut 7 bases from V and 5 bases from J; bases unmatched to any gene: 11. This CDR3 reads CASTPLASGGIDTQYF. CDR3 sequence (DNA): TGTGCCAGCACTCCTTTGGCTAGCGGGGGGATAGATACGCAGTATTTT.

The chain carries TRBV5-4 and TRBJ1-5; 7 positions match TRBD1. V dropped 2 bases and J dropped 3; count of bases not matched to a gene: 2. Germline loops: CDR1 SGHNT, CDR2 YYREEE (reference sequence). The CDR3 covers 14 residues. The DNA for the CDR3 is TGTGCCAGCAGCTTAGGGGGCTTCAATCAGCCCCAGCATTTT. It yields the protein CASSLGGFNQPQHF.